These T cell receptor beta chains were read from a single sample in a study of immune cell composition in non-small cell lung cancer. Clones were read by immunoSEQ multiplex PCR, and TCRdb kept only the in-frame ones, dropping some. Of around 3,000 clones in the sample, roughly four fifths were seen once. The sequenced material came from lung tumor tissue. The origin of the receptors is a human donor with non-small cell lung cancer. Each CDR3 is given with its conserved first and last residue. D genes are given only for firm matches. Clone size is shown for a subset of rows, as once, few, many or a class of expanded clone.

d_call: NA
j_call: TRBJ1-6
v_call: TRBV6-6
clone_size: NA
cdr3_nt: TGTGCCACCTTTGAGGGATTTCTCTATAATTCACCCCTCCACTTT
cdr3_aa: CATFEGFLYNSPLHF

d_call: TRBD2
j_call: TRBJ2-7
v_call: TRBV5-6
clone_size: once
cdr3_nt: TGTGCCAGCAGTCCGGGACTAGCCTACGAGCAGTACTTC
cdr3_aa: CASSPGLAYEQYF

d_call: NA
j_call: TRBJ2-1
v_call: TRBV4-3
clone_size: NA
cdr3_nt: TGCGCCAGCAGCCAAGATCATGGCAGTTTCAATGAGCAGTTCTTC
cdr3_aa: CASSQDHGSFNEQFF

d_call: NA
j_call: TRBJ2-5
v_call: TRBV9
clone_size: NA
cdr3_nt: TGTGCCAGCAGCGTGTTGGGCGGGGCCCAAGAGACCCAGTACTTC
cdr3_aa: CASSVLGGAQETQYF

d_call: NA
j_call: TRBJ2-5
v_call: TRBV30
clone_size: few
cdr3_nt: TGTGCCTGGAGTAGAGGTGGGACCCAGTACTTC
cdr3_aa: CAWSRGGTQYF

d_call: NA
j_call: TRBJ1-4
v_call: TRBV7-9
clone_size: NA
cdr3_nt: TGTGCCAGCAGCTGGGGGCGTGAAAAACTGTTTTTT
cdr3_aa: CASSWGREKLFF

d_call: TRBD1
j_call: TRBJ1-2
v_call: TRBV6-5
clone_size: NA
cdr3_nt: TGTGCCAGCAAACTTGACAGGGTGAGAGGCTACACCTTC
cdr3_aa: CASKLDRVRGYTF

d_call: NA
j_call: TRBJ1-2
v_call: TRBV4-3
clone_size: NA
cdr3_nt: TGCGCCAGCAGCCAAGAAGGACAGAGAGTTAACTATGGCTACACCTTC
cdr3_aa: CASSQEGQRVNYGYTF

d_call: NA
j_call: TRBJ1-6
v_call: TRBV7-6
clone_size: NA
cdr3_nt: TGTGCCAGCAGCTTAGGAGGGTTGGGTTCACCCCTCCACTTT
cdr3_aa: CASSLGGLGSPLHF

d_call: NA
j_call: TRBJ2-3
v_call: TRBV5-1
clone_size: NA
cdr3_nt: TGCGCCAGCAGCTTGGCAGGGCTAAACACAGATACGCAGTATTTT
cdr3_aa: CASSLAGLNTDTQYF

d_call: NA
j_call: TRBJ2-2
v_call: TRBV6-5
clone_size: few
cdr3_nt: TGTGCCAGCGTGGGGGGACCGGGGGAGCTGTTTTTT
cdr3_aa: CASVGGPGELFF

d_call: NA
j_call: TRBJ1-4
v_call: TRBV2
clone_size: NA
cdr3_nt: TGTGCCAGCAGCCCGGGACACCTTGCAACTAATGAAAAACTGTTTTTT
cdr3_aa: CASSPGHLATNEKLFF

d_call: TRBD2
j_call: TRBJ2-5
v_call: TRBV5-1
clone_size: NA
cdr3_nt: TGCGCCAGCAGCACGGGGGGGCTGCAAGAGACCCAGTACTTC
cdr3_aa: CASSTGGLQETQYF

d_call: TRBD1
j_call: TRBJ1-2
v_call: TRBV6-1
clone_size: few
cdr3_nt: TGTGCCAGTACCACAAGGGGGCAGGGGCACTATGGCTACACCTTC
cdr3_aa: CASTTRGQGHYGYTF

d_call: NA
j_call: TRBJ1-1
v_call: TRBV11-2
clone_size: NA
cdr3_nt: TGTGCCAGCAGCTTAGATCGACCCGGACATTTGAACACTGAAGCTTTCTTT
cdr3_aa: CASSLDRPGHLNTEAFF

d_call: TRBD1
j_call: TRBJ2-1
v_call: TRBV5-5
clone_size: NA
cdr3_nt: TGTGCCAGCAGCCTGCAGGGGACAGGGTCTTACAATGAGCAGTTCTTC
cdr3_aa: CASSLQGTGSYNEQFF

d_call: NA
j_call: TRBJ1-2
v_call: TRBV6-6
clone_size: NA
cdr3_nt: TGTGCCAGCAGTTACTCGCAGGGCAACTATGGCTACACCTTC
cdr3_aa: CASSYSQGNYGYTF

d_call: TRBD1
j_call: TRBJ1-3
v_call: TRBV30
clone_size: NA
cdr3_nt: TGTGCCTGGAGTAGGGACAGCGGCTCTGGAAACACCATATATTTT
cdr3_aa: CAWSRDSGSGNTIYF

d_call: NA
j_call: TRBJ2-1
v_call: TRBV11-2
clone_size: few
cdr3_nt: TGTGCCAGCAGCTCCACTCATAATGAGCAGTTCTTC
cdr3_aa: CASSSTHNEQFF